The TCR beta chain described here comes from a study of blood T cell repertoires in COVID-19. Study details: Sites in the United States, Italy and Spain provided acute and convalescent COVID-19 samples. T cells, B-cell-depleted T cells, or PBMCs supplied cDNA or gDNA.

Study processing details: Estimation of nucleated cell counts relied on the amplification of reference gene primers. Generated by immunoSEQ multiplex PCR, the TCRdb table keeps only in-frame clones and is missing some. V and J calls and clone size are those listed in that table; D and trimming were worked out from the DNA. The sample records 150,000 or so clones, 70% to 85% being singletons. Germline V gene sequence: CDR1 MNHEY, CDR2 SVGAGI. J gave up 7 bases and V 6 bases, and 6 bases lay outside the gene matches. This CDR3 is 13 amino acids long. The receptor's source is a woman aged 50 to 60 in a cohort sampled during active or convalescent COVID-19. What was sequenced was peripheral blood. This chain uses TRBV6-5 with TRBJ2-1; 7 bases map to TRBD1. CDR3 nucleotides: TGTGCCAGCAGAGGGGGCAGGTGGAATGAGCAGTTCTTC. It codes for CASRGGRWNEQFF.